Reported below is one T cell receptor beta chain. Libraries were prepared by immunoSEQ multiplex PCR; TCRdb keeps only in-frame clonotypes and omits some of them. In the table there are 350,000 or so clones, 85% to 90% of which are singletons. Trimming took off 6 bases at V and 0 bases at J, with 12 bases between the two ends. Germline CDR1 KGHSH, CDR2 LQKENI. This CDR3 spans 15 amino acids. The record originates from a study of blood T cell repertoires in COVID-19. Background on the study: T cells, B-cell-depleted T cells, or PBMCs supplied cDNA or gDNA.

Residents of over 20 US areas, aged about 18 to 89 years, made up the participants. This rearrangement joins TRBV18 to TRBJ1-5; D is perhaps TRBD1 (6 bases). The specimen was PBMCs or T cells enriched from blood (not recorded which). The TCR was taken from a woman in her thirties who had been exposed to COVID-19. In DNA form, the CDR3 reads TGTGCCAGCTCTGAGGACAGCTTTAGCAATCAGCCCCAGCATTTT. Amino acids: CASSEDSFSNQPQHF.